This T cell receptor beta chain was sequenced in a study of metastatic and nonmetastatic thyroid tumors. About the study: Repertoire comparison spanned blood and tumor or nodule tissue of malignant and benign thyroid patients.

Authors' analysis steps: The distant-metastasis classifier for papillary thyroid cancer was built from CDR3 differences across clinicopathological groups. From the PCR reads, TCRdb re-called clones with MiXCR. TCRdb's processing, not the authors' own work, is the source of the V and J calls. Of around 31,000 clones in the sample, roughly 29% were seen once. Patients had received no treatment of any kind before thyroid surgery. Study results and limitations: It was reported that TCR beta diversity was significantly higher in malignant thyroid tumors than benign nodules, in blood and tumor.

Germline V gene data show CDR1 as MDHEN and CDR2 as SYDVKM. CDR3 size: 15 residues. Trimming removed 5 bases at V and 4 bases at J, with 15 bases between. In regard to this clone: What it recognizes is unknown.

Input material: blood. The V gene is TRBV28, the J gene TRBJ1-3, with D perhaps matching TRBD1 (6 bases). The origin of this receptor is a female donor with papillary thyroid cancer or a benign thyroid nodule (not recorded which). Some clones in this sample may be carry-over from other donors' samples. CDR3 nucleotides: TGTGCCAGCAGTCCCCCTCAGGGGCGCGGAAACACCATATATTTT. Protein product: CASSPPQGRGNTIYF.